This is a list of T cell receptor beta chains from one sample in a study of OX40 agonist ivuxolimab in advanced cancers. Assay used: immunoSEQ multiplex PCR; TCRdb lists only in-frame clones, some missing. This sample has about 99,000 clones, with approximately 95% found just once. This sample comprised CD4+ or CD8+ T cells sorted from blood, obtained in a trial of the OX40 agonist ivuxolimab. These receptors were obtained from an adult with an advanced solid tumor such as melanoma, head and neck, liver or kidney cancer. The CDR3 runs from the conserved cysteine through the conserved F or W. Each record gives: CDR3 length, D gene, clone size, V gene, J gene, CDR3 DNA, CDR3 protein. D genes are given only for firm matches. Not all rows give a size; the values are once, few, many and, for expanded clones, a class.

len: 11
d_gene: NA
abundance: NA
v_gene: TRBV11-2
j_gene: TRBJ1-1
CDR3nt: TGTGCCAGCAGCCGATCCACTGAAGCTTTCTTT
CDR3aa: CASSRSTEAFF

len: 12
d_gene: NA
abundance: NA
v_gene: TRBV28
j_gene: TRBJ1-1
CDR3nt: TGTGCCAGTCAAGTGGTGGGCACTGAAGCTTTCTTT
CDR3aa: CASQVVGTEAFF

len: 16
d_gene: NA
abundance: NA
v_gene: TRBV15
j_gene: TRBJ2-1
CDR3nt: TGTGCCACCAGCAAAGCCGCAACCGACTCCTACAATGAGCAGTTCTTC
CDR3aa: CATSKAATDSYNEQFF

len: 12
d_gene: NA
abundance: once
v_gene: TRBV9
j_gene: TRBJ1-1
CDR3nt: TGTGCCAGCAGCACAGGGAACACTGAAGCTTTCTTT
CDR3aa: CASSTGNTEAFF

len: 16
d_gene: TRBD2
abundance: NA
v_gene: TRBV5-4
j_gene: TRBJ2-2
CDR3nt: TGTGCCAGCAGCTCCGGACTAGCGGGGAACACCGGGGAGCTGTTTTTT
CDR3aa: CASSSGLAGNTGELFF

len: 16
d_gene: NA
abundance: NA
v_gene: TRBV30
j_gene: TRBJ1-5
CDR3nt: TGTGCCTGGAGTGCCCCGACAGTCTATAGCAATCAGCCCCAGCATTTT
CDR3aa: CAWSAPTVYSNQPQHF

len: 16
d_gene: TRBD2
abundance: NA
v_gene: TRBV19
j_gene: TRBJ2-1
CDR3nt: TGTGCCAGTAGTATAGTGGCGGGAGGGCCCTACAATGAGCAGTTCTTC
CDR3aa: CASSIVAGGPYNEQFF

len: 13
d_gene: NA
abundance: NA
v_gene: TRBV5-6
j_gene: TRBJ1-4
CDR3nt: TGTGCCAGCAGCTCCAGACCTGGAGAAAAACTGTTTTTT
CDR3aa: CASSSRPGEKLFF

len: 16
d_gene: NA
abundance: few
v_gene: TRBV7-9
j_gene: TRBJ2-7
CDR3nt: TGTGCCAGCAGCCCCACGACGGGGGCGGACTCCTACGAGCAGTACTTC
CDR3aa: CASSPTTGADSYEQYF

len: 12
d_gene: NA
abundance: NA
v_gene: TRBV11-2
j_gene: TRBJ2-1
CDR3nt: TGTGCCAGCAGCTCGCGCAACAATGAGCAGTTCTTC
CDR3aa: CASSSRNNEQFF

len: 21
d_gene: NA
abundance: NA
v_gene: TRBV28
j_gene: TRBJ2-5
CDR3nt: TGTGCCAGCAGCACTCAGTGGGGGGGAAGGCCCACGCCAGGGGCCAAAGAGACCCAGTACTTC
CDR3aa: CASSTQWGGRPTPGAKETQYF

len: 13
d_gene: NA
abundance: NA
v_gene: TRBV7-3
j_gene: TRBJ2-7
CDR3nt: TGTGCCAGCAGCTTAGAAGGGGCGGGTGAGCAGTACTTC
CDR3aa: CASSLEGAGEQYF

len: 12
d_gene: NA
abundance: NA
v_gene: TRBV28
j_gene: TRBJ2-7
CDR3nt: TGTGCCAGCGCTCGGGGGCGGAACGAGCAGTACTTC
CDR3aa: CASARGRNEQYF

len: 16
d_gene: NA
abundance: once
v_gene: TRBV7-6
j_gene: TRBJ1-4
CDR3nt: TGTGCCAGCAGCTTAGCGCAGACAGGAAGTAATGAAAAACTGTTTTTT
CDR3aa: CASSLAQTGSNEKLFF

len: 15
d_gene: NA
abundance: NA
v_gene: TRBV28
j_gene: TRBJ2-2
CDR3nt: TGTGCCAGCAGCCCCCTCGTTACAGGGACCGGGGAGCTGTTTTTT
CDR3aa: CASSPLVTGTGELFF

len: 16
d_gene: NA
abundance: NA
v_gene: TRBV6-1
j_gene: TRBJ1-6
CDR3nt: TGTGCCAGCAGTGGGACAGTAAGCTCCTATAATTCACCCCTCCACTTT
CDR3aa: CASSGTVSSYNSPLHF

len: 14
d_gene: TRBD1
abundance: NA
v_gene: TRBV27
j_gene: TRBJ2-7
CDR3nt: TGTGCCAGCAGTTTTCAGGGGGCGCTCGACGAGCAGTACTTC
CDR3aa: CASSFQGALDEQYF

len: 14
d_gene: NA
abundance: once
v_gene: TRBV29-1
j_gene: TRBJ2-1
CDR3nt: TGCAGCGTGCCCCCTTCGAGCTGGGGCAGGGAGCAGTTCTTC
CDR3aa: CSVPPSSWGREQFF

len: 12
d_gene: NA
abundance: NA
v_gene: TRBV7-6
j_gene: TRBJ1-2
CDR3nt: TGTGCCAGCAGCTTATCAGGGGATGGCTACACCTTC
CDR3aa: CASSLSGDGYTF

len: 9
d_gene: NA
abundance: NA
v_gene: TRBV27
j_gene: TRBJ1-5
CDR3nt: TGTGCCAGACATCAGCCCCAGCATTTT
CDR3aa: CARHQPQHF